Each of the 20 T cell receptor beta chains below was sequenced from the same sample in a study of CD8 T cells in ankylosing spondylitis. TCRdb redid the calling of the 5' RACE reads with MiXCR, one entry per CDR3 protein. The sample gives approximately 42,000 distinct CDR3 sequences, under 5% of which show up once; 4% is in the top ten. Sequenced sample: blood, either unsorted or a sorted T cell fraction (not recorded which). Every receptor here comes from a female donor with ankylosing spondylitis or in good health (not recorded which).

There are many counts of this clonotype. This rearrangement joins TRBV9 to TRBJ2-7; D is undetermined. The CDR3 loop spans 14 amino acids. Germline V gives CDR1 SGDLS, CDR2 YYNGEE. V was cut by 0 bases and J by 1 base, with 8 bases left in between. CDR3 sequence: CASSVGGISYEQYF. CDR3 coding DNA: TGTGCCAGCAGCGTAGGAGGAATTTCCTACGAGCAGTACTTC. The whole variable domain, remainder taken from reference TRBV9 and TRBJ2-7, is DSGVTQTPKHLITATGQRVTLRCSPRSGDLSVYWYQQSLDQGLQFLIQYYNGEERAKGNILERFSAQQFPDLHSELNLSSLELGDSALYFCASSVGGISYEQYFGPGTRLTVT.

This clonotype is classed as medium-sized. CDR3 region: CASSTQDESGNTIYF. The CDR3 nucleotides are TGTGCCAGCAGCACTCAGGACGAGTCTGGAAACACCATATATTTT. V is TRBV9 and J is TRBJ1-3, with D hard to call. Deletions cut 4 bases from V and 1 base from J, with 12 bases between. Germline V gene lookup returns CDR1 SGDLS and CDR2 YYNGEE. CDR3 length: 15 residues.

This clonotype came up many times. J is TRBJ1-5 and V is TRBV23-1; D gene uncertain. TRBV23-1 is placed among ORFs of uncertain function. The germline V and J ends were trimmed by 3 bases and 4 bases, with 13 bases remaining between them. This CDR3 is 15 amino acids long. The CDR3: CASSQTDYSNQPQHF. CDR3 DNA: TGCGCCAGCAGTCAGACGGATTATAGTAATCAGCCCCAGCATTTT.

This clonotype was counted at least ten times. In DNA, the CDR3 is TGTGCCAGCAGCCGCTCCACTAGCGGGGGGCCGGAATTCACAGATACGCAGTATTTT. This translates into CASSRSTSGGPEFTDTQYF. The rearrangement links TRBV9 to TRBJ2-3, with TRBD2 matching over 12 bases. The CDR3 contains 19 residues. V dropped 4 bases and J dropped 2; count of bases not matched to a gene: 14. From germline, CDR1 is SGDLS and CDR2 YYNGEE.

In this sample, this clonotype turned up many times. The chain recombines TRBV9 with TRBJ2-3; 9 nucleotides line up with TRBD2. Germline CDR1 is SGDLS and CDR2 is YYNGEE. V was clipped by 7 bases and J by 4 bases; unmatched bases: 10. This CDR3 spans 15 amino acids. DNA for the CDR3: TGTGCCAGCCGGAGAGCGGGGGGCGGGGCAGATACGCAGTATTTT. Its protein product is CASRRAGGGADTQYF.

This clonotype occurred many times. V gene TRBV9 combines with J gene TRBJ2-5; 10 bases are shared with TRBD2. CDR3 length equals 16 residues. CDR1 and CDR2 from the germline V gene are SGDLS and YYNGEE. V lost 0 bases to trimming and J lost 4 bases; unmatched junction nucleotides: 6. The CDR3 loop is CASSVGSGGAGETQYF. As DNA, the CDR3 is TGTGCCAGCAGCGTAGGAAGCGGGGGGGCCGGAGAGACCCAGTACTTC.

The chain couples TRBV9 to TRBJ2-2; D is uncertain. The CDR3 is made up of 15 amino acids. V gave up 0 bases and J gave up 5 bases, with 11 bases separating them. Per germline, CDR1 SGDLS and CDR2 YYNGEE. The CDR3 nucleotides read TGTGCCAGCAGCGTAGCCCACGACAAGACCGGGGAGCTGTTTTTT. It yields the protein CASSVAHDKTGELFF.

Many counts were recorded for this clonotype. The rearrangement joins TRBV9 to TRBJ2-1, with 7 bases lining up with TRBD1. The CDR3 runs to 15 residues. V dropped 3 bases and J dropped 9; count of bases not matched to a gene: 12. The V gene's germline CDR1 is SGDLS and CDR2 YYNGEE. The CDR3 sequence is CASSARLWTGSEQFF. Written as DNA, the CDR3 is TGTGCCAGCAGCGCAAGACTCTGGACAGGTTCTGAGCAGTTCTTC.

This clonotype was seen many times. This chain uses TRBV9 with TRBJ2-3; D perhaps matches TRBD1 (5 bases). This CDR3 comprises 15 residues. V was trimmed by 2 bases and J by 0 bases, leaving 10 bases between them. Germline V gene lookup returns CDR1 SGDLS and CDR2 YYNGEE. The CDR3 DNA reads as TGTGCCAGCAGCGTTGCGGCAGGGAGCACAGATACGCAGTATTTT. Translated, it gives CASSVAAGSTDTQYF.

This clonotype was seen repeatedly, ten times or more. This chain uses TRBV9 with TRBJ1-3; D might be TRBD1 (6 bases). Looked up from germline, CDR1 is SGDLS and CDR2 is YYNGEE. The V end lost 3 bases, the J end lost 3 bases, and 7 bases lay between the germline ends. CDR3 length: 13 residues. CDR3 nucleotide sequence: TGTGCCAGCAGCGCAGGGGATGGAAACACCATATATTTT. This translates into CASSAGDGNTIYF.

This clonotype has a count of ten or more. The chain combines TRBV9 with TRBJ1-1; 10 positions match TRBD1. The length of the CDR3 is 16 residues. Trimming removed 4 bases from V and 3 bases from J; junction bases left unmatched: 9. CDR1 SGDLS and CDR2 YYNGEE come from the germline V gene. The CDR3 bases are TGTGCCAGCAGCTTCAGGGACAGGGGAGAGGACACTGAAGCTTTCTTT. It codes for CASSFRDRGEDTEAFF.

The chain employs TRBV9 and TRBJ2-3; 8 bases are a match to TRBD2. This CDR3 contains 15 residues. Per germline, CDR1 SGDLS and CDR2 YYNGEE. The V segment lost 0 bases and the J segment 6 bases; nucleotides outside the gene matches: 6. The DNA for the CDR3 is TGTGCCAGCAGCGTAGACGGGGGGGCAGTTGATACGCAGTATTTT. Its protein product is CASSVDGGAVDTQYF.

This chain joins TRBV9 and TRBJ2-5, with D possibly TRBD2 on 6 matching bases. V lost 0 bases and J 0 bases, leaving 9 bases between the germline ends. The length of the CDR3 is 15 residues. From germline, CDR1 is SGDLS and CDR2 YYNGEE. The CDR3 loop is CASSVASAYQETQYF. The CDR3 coding sequence is TGTGCCAGCAGCGTAGCTAGCGCGTACCAAGAGACCCAGTACTTC.

This clonotype was found a few times. The rearrangement joins TRBV9 to TRBJ1-5, with D hard to call. The germline V and J ends were trimmed by 3 bases and 0 bases, with 7 bases remaining between them. Germline values: CDR1 SGDLS, CDR2 YYNGEE. CDR3 length equals 14 residues. The CDR3 DNA reads as TGTGCCAGCAGCGGGGGTTTTAGCAATCAGCCCCAGCATTTT. Translation: CASSGGFSNQPQHF.

At least ten counts were recorded for this clonotype. The chain combines TRBV9 with TRBJ2-5; D ambiguous. This CDR3 has 12 residues. Between the trimmed V and J ends, which lost 5 bases and 3 bases, there was a span of 8 bases. Germline loops: CDR1 SGDLS, CDR2 YYNGEE. DNA for the CDR3: TGTGCCAGCAGTGATCCCAAAGAGACCCAGTACTTC. It translates to CASSDPKETQYF.

The sample holds a few counts of this clonotype. The chain uses TRBV9 and TRBJ2-3; 10 bases align to TRBD2. V trimming: 0 bases; J trimming: 1 base; junction bases outside the gene matches: 5. In germline, CDR1 is SGDLS, CDR2 YYNGEE. CDR3 length: 17 amino acids. The CDR3 protein is CASSVAASGGGTDTQYF. DNA for the CDR3: TGTGCCAGCAGCGTAGCGGCAAGCGGGGGGGGCACAGATACGCAGTATTTT.

Ten or more counts support this clonotype. The chain employs TRBV9 and TRBJ1-6, with D tentatively TRBD1 (5 bases). Deletions cut 5 bases from V and 5 bases from J, with 8 bases between. This CDR3 contains 13 residues. Germline CDR1 is SGDLS and CDR2 is YYNGEE. CDR3 region: CASRGPDNSPLHF. The CDR3 DNA sequence: TGTGCCAGCAGGGGGCCCGATAATTCACCCCTCCACTTT.

There are many counts of this clonotype. The J gene is TRBJ1-3, the V gene TRBV9; weak D call: TRBD1 (5 bases). Looked up from germline, CDR1 is SGDLS and CDR2 is YYNGEE. V gave up 0 bases and J gave up 0 bases, with 7 bases separating them. This CDR3 spans 15 amino acids. CDR3 nucleotide sequence: TGTGCCAGCAGCGTAGACGGGGGCTCTGGAAACACCATATATTTT. Translating it yields CASSVDGGSGNTIYF.

There are many counts of this clonotype. The rearrangement uses TRBV9 and TRBJ2-3; D gene uncertain. Looked up from germline, CDR1 is SGDLS and CDR2 is YYNGEE. The CDR3 is 14 amino acids. The V and J ends lost 3 bases and 0 bases respectively, with 8 bases between them. The CDR3 sequence is CASSGGPSTDTQYF. The CDR3 DNA follows: TGTGCCAGCAGCGGAGGACCCAGCACAGATACGCAGTATTTT.

This sequence joins TRBV9 and TRBJ1-1; a weak D match, TRBD1 (5 bases). CDR3 size: 16 residues. The germline V and J ends were trimmed by 4 bases and 1 base, with 17 bases remaining between them. The germline gives CDR1 SGDLS, CDR2 YYNGEE. In DNA, the CDR3 is TGTGCCAGCAGCCTGATGCCCGAGGGGACGAACACTGAAGCTTTCTTT. This gives the protein CASSLMPEGTNTEAFF.